This T cell receptor beta chain was profiled in a study of CD8+CD57+ T cells in acquired aplastic anemia. This clonotype was counted a single time. All patients picked for sequencing had shown, by flow cytometry, an expansion of CD8+CD57+ cells. This CDR3 has 16 amino acids. The J segment lost 9 bases and the V segment lost 0 bases, leaving 6 bases of the junction unmatched. Germline CDR1 is SGHTA and CDR2 is FQGNSA. Genomic DNA, serving as template, underwent TCR beta VDJ and CDR3 profiling. Each CDR3 protein is one row after TCRdb ran MiXCR on the reads. The data hold 150,000 to 170,000 distinct CDR3 sequences, with about 52% observed a single time.

The origin of this receptor is a human donor with aplastic anemia. Sequencing was performed on sorted CD4+, CD8+, or CD8+CD57+ T cells (not recorded which) from PBMCs. The V and J genes are TRBV7-2 and TRBJ2-1; 12 nucleotides align to TRBD2. The chain's CDR3 is CASSLARLAGVSEQFF. Here the CDR3 DNA reads TGTGCCAGCAGCTTAGCAAGACTAGCGGGAGTAAGTGAGCAGTTCTTC.